This TCR beta chain derives from a study of breast tumors, draining lymph nodes, adjacent tissues. Study-wide results and limits: Compared with lymph nodes, tumors were less diverse; compared with nontumor tissue, more. Tumor and nontumor repertoires were significantly more similar in luminal-like than in basal-like breast cancer. The data were judged consistent with most tumor T cells coming from lymph node and expanding in tumor. Data only fit, rather than demonstrated, lymph node origin of most tumor T cells.

TCRdb re-analysed the multiplex PCR reads in MiXCR, keeping a single row per CDR3 protein. Among some 120,000 distinct CDR3 sequences listed, just under 20% were seen once. Concerning this clonotype: Antigen unknown. A read error is possible here, since a much larger clone lies one base away. The conserved phenylalanine or tryptophan is not found at the CDR3 terminus, so this likely reflects a read error.

Breast cancer patients provided tissue from their axillary draining lymph nodes. The material sequenced was axillary lymph node tissue. The clonotype originates from a female donor with breast cancer. Some clones in this sample may be carry-over from other donors' samples.

In DNA form, the CDR3 reads TGTGCCAGCAGCTTAGGGGCGGCGGGAGGTTACGAGCAGTACTCC. This gives the protein CASSLGAAGGYEQYS. The V call is TRBV11-2, the J call TRBJ2-7; 8 bases map to TRBD2. The CDR3 has 15 residues. CDR1 SGHAT and CDR2 FQNNGV come from the germline V gene. Trimming removed 1 base from V and 4 bases from J; junction bases left unmatched: 6.